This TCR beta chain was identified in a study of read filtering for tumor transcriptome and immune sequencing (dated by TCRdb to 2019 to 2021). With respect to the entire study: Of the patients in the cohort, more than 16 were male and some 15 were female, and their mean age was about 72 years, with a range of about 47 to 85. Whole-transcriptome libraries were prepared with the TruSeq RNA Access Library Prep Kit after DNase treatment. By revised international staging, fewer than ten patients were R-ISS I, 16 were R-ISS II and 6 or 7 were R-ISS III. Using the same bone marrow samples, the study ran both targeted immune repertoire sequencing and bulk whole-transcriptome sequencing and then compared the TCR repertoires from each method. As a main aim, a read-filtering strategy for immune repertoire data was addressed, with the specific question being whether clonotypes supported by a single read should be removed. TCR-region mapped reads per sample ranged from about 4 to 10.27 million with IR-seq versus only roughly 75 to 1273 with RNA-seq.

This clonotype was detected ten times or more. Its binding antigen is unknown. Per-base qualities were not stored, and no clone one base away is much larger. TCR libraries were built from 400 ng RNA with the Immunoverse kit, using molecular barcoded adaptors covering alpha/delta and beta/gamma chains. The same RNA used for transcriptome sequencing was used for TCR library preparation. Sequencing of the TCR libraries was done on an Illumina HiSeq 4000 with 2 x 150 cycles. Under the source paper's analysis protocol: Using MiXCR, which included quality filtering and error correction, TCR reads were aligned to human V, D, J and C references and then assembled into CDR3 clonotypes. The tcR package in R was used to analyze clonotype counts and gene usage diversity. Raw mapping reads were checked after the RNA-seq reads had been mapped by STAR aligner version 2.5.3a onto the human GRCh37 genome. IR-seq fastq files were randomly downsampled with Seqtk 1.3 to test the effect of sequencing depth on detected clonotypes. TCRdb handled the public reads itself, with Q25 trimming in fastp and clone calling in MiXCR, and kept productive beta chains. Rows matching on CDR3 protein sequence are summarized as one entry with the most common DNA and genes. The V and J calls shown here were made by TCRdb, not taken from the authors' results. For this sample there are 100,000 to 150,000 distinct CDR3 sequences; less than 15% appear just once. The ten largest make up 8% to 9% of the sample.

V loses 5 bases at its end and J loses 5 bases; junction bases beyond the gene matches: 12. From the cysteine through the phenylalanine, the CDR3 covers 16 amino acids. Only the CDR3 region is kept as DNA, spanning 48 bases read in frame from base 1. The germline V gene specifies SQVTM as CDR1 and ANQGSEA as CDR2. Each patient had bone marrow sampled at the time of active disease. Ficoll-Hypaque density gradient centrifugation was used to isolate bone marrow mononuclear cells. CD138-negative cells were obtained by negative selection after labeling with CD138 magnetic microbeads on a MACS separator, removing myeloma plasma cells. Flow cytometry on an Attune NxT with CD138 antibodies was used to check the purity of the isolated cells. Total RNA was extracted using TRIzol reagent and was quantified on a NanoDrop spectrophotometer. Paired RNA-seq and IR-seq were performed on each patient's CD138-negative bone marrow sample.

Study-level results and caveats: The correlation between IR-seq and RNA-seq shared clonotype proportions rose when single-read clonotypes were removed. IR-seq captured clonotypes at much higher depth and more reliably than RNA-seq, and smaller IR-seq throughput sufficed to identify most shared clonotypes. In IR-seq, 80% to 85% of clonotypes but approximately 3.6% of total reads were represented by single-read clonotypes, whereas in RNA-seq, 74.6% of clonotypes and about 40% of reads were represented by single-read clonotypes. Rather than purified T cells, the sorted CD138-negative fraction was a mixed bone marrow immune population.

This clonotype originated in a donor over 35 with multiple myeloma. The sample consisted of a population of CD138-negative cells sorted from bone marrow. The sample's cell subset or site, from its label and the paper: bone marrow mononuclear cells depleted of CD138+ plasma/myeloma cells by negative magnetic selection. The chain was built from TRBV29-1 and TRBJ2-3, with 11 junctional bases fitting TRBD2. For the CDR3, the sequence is CSVHFFSGRAGDTQYF. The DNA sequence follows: TGCAGCGTTCACTTCTTTAGCGGGAGGGCGGGAGATACGCAGTATTTT.